This T cell receptor (beta chain) was profiled in a study of blood T cell repertoires in COVID-19. In the original processing: Estimated nucleated cell counts came from reference gene primer amplification. TCRdb keeps only in-frame clones here, not all; method: immunoSEQ multiplex PCR. D and trimming were read from the DNA, whereas the V and J calls and clone size are those reported in that table. Of 130,000 or so clones listed, more than 75% are singletons. V gave up 1 base and J gave up 7 bases; unmatched junction bases: 3. Germline V CDR1 and CDR2: LNHNV, YYDKDF (reference sequence). This CDR3 is 15 amino acids long.

This chain connects TRBV15 to TRBJ2-1, with TRBD2 identical over 11 bases. The sequenced sample consisted of peripheral blood. The source of this sequence is a human donor in a cohort sampled during active COVID-19. The CDR3 DNA follows: TGTGCCACCAGCAGAGTAGCGGGAGGGATGAATGAGCAGTTCTTC. As protein: CATSRVAGGMNEQFF.